These T cell receptor beta chains were read from a single sample in a study of blood T cell repertoires in COVID-19. Method: immunoSEQ multiplex PCR; TCRdb's copy keeps in-frame clones and lacks some. This table holds 150,000 to 200,000 clones, 80% to 85% found once. Material: PBMCs or T cells enriched from blood (not recorded which). All receptors come from a woman in her forties or fifties who had recovered from COVID-19. Each CDR3 is given with its conserved first and last residue. Each record gives: V gene, clone size, D gene, J gene, CDR3 DNA, CDR3 protein. The D gene is left open where the match is weak. Only part of the rows carry a size: once, few, many, or a class if the clone is expanded.

TRBV27,.,TRBD1,TRBJ1-6,TGTGCCAGCAGTTCGGAAAGGACAGGGGGGAATTCACCCCTCCACTTT,CASSSERTGGNSPLHF
TRBV29-1,.,TRBD2,TRBJ2-1,TGCAGCGTTGCTTTTGGAGAACTAGCGGGACCCCTTCGCTCCTACAATGAGCAGTTCTTC,CSVAFGELAGPLRSYNEQFF
TRBV12-3/TRBV12-4,.,TRBD1,TRBJ1-5,TGTGCCAGCAGGAGACAGGGTGACGTGCATTTT,CASRRQGDVHF
TRBV3-1/TRBV3-2,few,.,TRBJ1-5,TGTGCCAGCAGCCCCTGGCTAGGCGACCAGCCCCAGCATTTT,CASSPWLGDQPQHF
TRBV6-5,.,.,TRBJ1-1,TGTGCCAGCAGTCCACAGGATAACACTGAAGCTTTCTTT,CASSPQDNTEAFF
TRBV27,.,.,TRBJ1-5,TGTGCCAGCAGCCCTAGGGGAGGGACATCCAATCAGCCCCAGCATTTT,CASSPRGGTSNQPQHF
TRBV4-2,.,TRBD1,TRBJ1-1,TGTGCCAGCAGCCAAATTACAGGGGGAAACCTGAACACTGAAGCTTTCTTT,CASSQITGGNLNTEAFF
TRBV28,few,.,TRBJ1-2,TGTGCCAGCAGTTTAACTGGTGGGGGCGTCCCCCCTAACTATGGCTACACCTTC,CASSLTGGGVPPNYGYTF
TRBV5-4,.,.,TRBJ2-6,TGTGCCAGCACGCCACGCGAGAGCCGCTCTGGGGCCAACGTCCTGACTTTC,CASTPRESRSGANVLTF
TRBV28,.,.,TRBJ1-2,TGTGCCAGCAGTTTAAATCGGGGGGCCTATGGCTACACCTTC,CASSLNRGAYGYTF
TRBV6-5,.,TRBD2,TRBJ2-1,TGTGCCAGCTTATTAGCGGGAGTATATGAGCAGTTCTTC,CASLLAGVYEQFF
TRBV28,.,.,TRBJ2-1,TGTGCCAGCAGGCCGGGTTCGAAGGAGATTGAGCAGTTCTTC,CASRPGSKEIEQFF
TRBV9,.,.,TRBJ1-5,TGTGCCAGCAGCGTAACGGGGACTCTAGGACAGCCCCAGCATTTT,CASSVTGTLGQPQHF
TRBV5-1,.,.,TRBJ2-6,TGCGCCAGCAGCACATTAAGCTCTGGGGCCAACGTCCTGACTTTC,CASSTLSSGANVLTF
TRBV30,.,.,TRBJ1-5,TGTGCCTCCTACAGGGCGCATTGGTTTCAGCCCCAGCATTTT,CASYRAHWFQPQHF
TRBV10-3,.,TRBD1,TRBJ1-1,TGTGCCATCTCAGGAAAACAGGGGCCCAACACTGAAGCTTTCTTT,CAISGKQGPNTEAFF
TRBV7-9,.,.,TRBJ2-1,TGTGCCAGCAGCGGCCCGGGAGTGAGGTTCTTC,CASSGPGVRFF
TRBV19,.,.,TRBJ2-7,TGTGCCAGTAGTATAGGGGGCGTCGGGTTCTACGAGCAGTACTTC,CASSIGGVGFYEQYF
TRBV19,many,.,TRBJ1-6,TGTGCCAGTAGTTTTGCGGGCCCTGCACCCCTCCACTTT,CASSFAGPAPLHF
TRBV14,.,TRBD1,TRBJ2-7,TGTGCCAGCAGCCAACGGACAGGGAACGAGCAGTACTTC,CASSQRTGNEQYF
TRBV11-3,.,TRBD1,TRBJ2-2,TGTGCCAGCAGATTAGGACAGGGGGCGAAAGGGACCGGGGAGCTGTTTTTT,CASRLGQGAKGTGELFF
TRBV3-1/TRBV3-2,.,.,TRBJ2-4,TGTGCCAGCAGTACATTCGTCCGGGGGGCAGCCAAAAACATTCAGTACTTC,CASSTFVRGAAKNIQYF
TRBV28,.,TRBD1,TRBJ1-4,TGTGCCACCCTGGATAGGACAGGAGAAAAACTGTTTTTT,CATLDRTGEKLFF